These 26 T cell receptor beta chains share one sample of origin, sequenced in a study of Graves' ophthalmopathy and Graves' hyperthyroidism. Investigators amplified TCR beta CDR3 regions from RNA transcripts. First-round RT-PCR employed HTBI primers, with a second-round multiplex PCR after it. TCRdb ran MiXCR on the multiplex PCR reads and lists one entry per CDR3 protein. Of about 400,000 distinct CDR3 sequences listed, roughly 15% were seen once; the top ten hold roughly 7%. The sequenced material came from peripheral blood. Receptor source: a woman between 18 and 29 years old with stable Graves' hyperthyroidism.

This clonotype was seen many times. A junction boundary mismatches the germline segment, possibly from a read error. The chain employs TRBV12-3 or TRBV12-4 and TRBJ1-2; no clear D. The CDR3 totals 12 residues. For the CDR3, the DNA is TGTACCAGCCAATCCGAACAGTATGGCTACACCTTC. It translates to CTSQSEQYGYTF.

This clonotype was counted ten times or more. Relative to the germline gene, one junction end is altered; a read error may explain this. The CDR3 DNA sequence: TGTGCTAGCAGCGTTACTAGCGACCTAAAGACCCAGTACTTC. Translation gives CASSVTSDLKTQYF. J is TRBJ2-5 and V is TRBV7-7, with 7 nucleotides matching TRBD2. Germline values: CDR1 SSHAT, CDR2 FNYEAQ (reference sequence). The CDR3 covers 14 residues. Full variable domain (remainder filled in from reference TRBV7-7 and TRBJ2-5): GAGVSQSPRYKVTKRGQDVTLRCDPISSHATLYWYQQALGQGPEFLTYFNYEAQPDKSGLPSDRFSAERPEGSISTLTIQRTEQRDSAMYRCASSVTSDLKTQYFGPGTRLLVL.

The chain has TRBV2 and TRBJ1-2; tentatively, D is TRBD1 (6 bases). CDR1 SNHLY and CDR2 FYNNEI come from the germline V gene. This CDR3 is 12 amino acids long. The V gene lost 4 bases and the J gene lost 7 bases, with 10 bases spanning the gap. The CDR3 DNA is TGTGCCAGCAGTGTGGCCAGGGGTGGCTACACCTTC. Translated: CASSVARGGYTF.

A few counts support this clonotype. V is TRBV6-5 and J is TRBJ1-2; D might be TRBD1 (5 bases). The germline gives CDR1 MNHEY, CDR2 SVGAGI. V shed 5 bases and J shed 8 bases, with 21 bases lying between them. The CDR3 has 15 residues. CDR3 in amino acids: CASSPLRGPFQGYTF. Written as DNA, the CDR3 is TGTGCCAGCAGTCCCCTTCGGGGCCCCTTTCAGGGCTACACCTTC.

This clonotype showed up just a few times. The chain carries TRBV5-1 and TRBJ2-7; D might be TRBD1 (6 bases). Germline CDR1 is SGHRS and CDR2 is YFSETQ. The CDR3 runs to 15 residues. V was trimmed by 1 base and J by 2 bases, leaving 13 bases between them. The CDR3 nucleotides read TGCGCCAGCAGCTTGAAGGGGGTGGGGACCTACGAGCAGTACTTC. It is translated as CASSLKGVGTYEQYF.

This clonotype was picked up many times. The rearrangement joins TRBV12-3 or TRBV12-4 to TRBJ1-2; D possibly corresponds to TRBD1 (5 bases). The CDR3 consists of 15 residues. V was shortened by 8 bases and J by 1 base, with 17 bases between the two germline ends. The CDR3 spells CASHPGGLINYGYTF. CDR3 sequence (DNA): TGTGCCAGCCACCCCGGGGGACTAATTAACTATGGCTACACCTTC.

The V and J genes are TRBV20-1 and TRBJ1-5, with TRBD1 matching 12 bases. The CDR3 is 16 residues long. Looked up from germline, CDR1 is DFQATT and CDR2 is SNEGSKA (reference sequence). V dropped 0 bases and J dropped 4; count of bases not matched to a gene: 4. The CDR3 region is CSARDGTGGTNQPQHF. The CDR3 DNA reads TGCAGTGCTAGAGATGGGACAGGGGGCACTAATCAGCCCCAGCATTTT.

In this sample, this clonotype turned up many times. The chain uses TRBV6-1 and TRBJ2-2; 7 positions agree with TRBD2. This CDR3 region has 17 residues. Per germline, CDR1 MNHNS and CDR2 SASEGT. V shed 0 bases and J 1 base; nucleotides not matched to a gene: 5. CDR3 sequence reads: CASSEAGLAVNTGELFF. The CDR3 DNA reads as TGTGCCAGCAGTGAAGCTGGGCTAGCGGTGAACACCGGGGAGCTGTTTTTT.

This clonotype was counted many times. The chain is built from TRBV9 and TRBJ2-5; 9 bases line up with TRBD2. The germline V gene encodes CDR1 SGDLS and CDR2 YYNGEE. The CDR3 is 14 residues long. After removal of 2 bases from V and 3 bases from J, the junction contained 2 bases not matched to a gene. The CDR3 here is CASSVTSGKETQYF. CDR3 nucleotide sequence: TGTGCCAGCAGCGTGACTAGCGGAAAAGAGACCCAGTACTTC.

As concerns this clonotype: Being one base from a much bigger clone, this may be a read error. This chain uses TRBV6-1 with TRBJ1-1, with D possibly TRBD1 on 5 matching bases. The CDR3 is made up of 15 amino acids. Trimming pared 6 bases from V and 1 base from J, leaving 15 bases between. Per germline, CDR1 MNHNS and CDR2 SASEGT. Written as DNA, the CDR3 is TGTGCCAGCAGCAGGGATAGATCCGCGAACACTGAAGCTTTCTTT. It codes for CASSRDRSANTEAFF.

This clonotype was seen ten or more times. The gene calls are TRBV6-5 and TRBJ1-1; 8 bases match TRBD1. Looked up from germline, CDR1 is MNHEY and CDR2 is SVGAGI. The junction had 5 bases not matched to a gene; V was cut back by 4 bases and J by 1 base. The CDR3 is 15 residues long. The CDR3 nucleotides read TGTGCCAGCAGTTCACCACAGGGGGAGAACACTGAAGCTTTCTTT. Translated: CASSSPQGENTEAFF.

The rearrangement uses TRBV18 and TRBJ2-5; D is possibly TRBD1 (8 bases). The CDR3 is 16 residues long. Germline lookup yields CDR1 KGHSH and CDR2 LQKENI. The ends were cut back, 3 bases at V and 2 bases at J, with 16 bases in the middle. The CDR3 is CASSPKQRDRQETQYF. As DNA, the CDR3 is TGTGCCAGCTCACCCAAGCAGCGGGACAGGCAAGAGACCCAGTACTTC. The entire variable domain, with the rest obtained from reference TRBV18 and TRBJ2-5, is as follows: NAGVMQNPRHLVRRRGQEARLRCSPMKGHSHVYWYRQLPEEGLKFMVYLQKENIIDESGMPKERFSAEFPKEGPSILRIQQVVRGDSAAYFCASSPKQRDRQETQYFGPGTRLLVL.

The chain recombines TRBV5-1 with TRBJ1-1; tentative D call: TRBD1 (6 bases). The germline V gene encodes CDR1 SGHRS and CDR2 YFSETQ. The CDR3 totals 16 residues. Deletions cut 4 bases from V and 3 bases from J, with 19 bases between. As DNA, the CDR3 is TGCGCCAGCAGCCCCGAACGGACAGTTAAACACACTGAAGCTTTCTTT. Protein: CASSPERTVKHTEAFF.

V usage is TRBV7-9 and J usage is TRBJ1-2; D is unresolved. The CDR3 length is 11 residues. V was pared by 3 bases and J by 6 bases, with 5 bases between. The germline V gene has CDR1 SEHNR and CDR2 FQNEAQ (reference sequence). CDR3 residues: CASSFSNGYTF. CDR3 sequence (DNA): TGTGCCAGCAGCTTCAGTAATGGCTACACCTTC.

This clonotype showed up just a few times. J is TRBJ2-7 and V is TRBV4-2; tentatively, D is TRBD2 (6 bases). Germline V gene sequence: CDR1 LGHNA, CDR2 YNFKEQ. CDR3 length: 17 amino acids. Between the trimmed V and J ends, which lost 0 bases and 3 bases, there was a span of 18 bases. CDR3 sequence reads: CASSQERAGGAGYEQYF. In DNA form, the CDR3 reads TGTGCCAGCAGCCAAGAAAGAGCTGGCGGAGCGGGCTACGAGCAGTACTTC.

This rearrangement joins TRBV11-2 to TRBJ2-5; either TRBD1 or TRBD2 may fit D (7 bases each). The CDR3 totals 19 residues. CDR1 SGHAT and CDR2 FQNNGV come from the germline V gene. The germline V and J ends were trimmed by 3 bases and 1 base, with 24 bases remaining between them. The CDR3 coding sequence is TGTGCCAGCAGCTTCTCCGGGGGGATTGGGACAGATCCCCAAGAGACCCAGTACTTC. This encodes CASSFSGGIGTDPQETQYF. The full variable domain, rest sourced from reference TRBV11-2 and TRBJ2-5, is EAGVAQSPRYKIIEKRQSVAFWCNPISGHATLYWYQQILGQGPKLLIQFQNNGVVDDSQLPKDRFSAERLKGVDSTLKIQPAKLEDSAVYLCASSFSGGIGTDPQETQYFGPGTRLLVL.

This clonotype was observed at least ten times. J is TRBJ2-7 and V is TRBV6-1; 8 bases line up with TRBD1. CDR1 and CDR2 (germline): MNHNS, SASEGT. V dropped 6 bases and J dropped 2; count of bases not matched to a gene: 12. This CDR3 contains 16 residues. CDR3: CASRKTPGQETYEQYF. The CDR3 DNA sequence: TGTGCCAGCAGGAAAACACCGGGACAGGAGACCTACGAGCAGTACTTC.

This clonotype was observed at least ten times. The chain has TRBV12-3 or TRBV12-4 and TRBJ2-7; D unresolved. This CDR3 is 16 amino acids long. Trimming stripped 2 bases from V and 0 bases from J, with 14 bases between. The CDR3 nucleotides are TGTGCCAGCAGTTTATCCCTTGGATTCTCCTCCTACGAGCAGTACTTC. Translating it yields CASSLSLGFSSYEQYF.

This chain uses TRBV2 with TRBJ1-5; a possible D gene is TRBD1 (5 bases). Per the germline V gene, CDR1 is SNHLY and CDR2 is FYNNEI. Trimming cost V 4 bases and J 3 bases, with 13 bases left between them. CDR3 length: 15 residues. The CDR3 nucleotides are TGTGCCAGCAGTGTAGGGGCCGCTCTCAATCAGCCCCAGCATTTT. Translated: CASSVGAALNQPQHF. The entire variable domain, with the rest obtained from reference TRBV2 and TRBJ1-5, is as follows: EPEVTQTPSHQVTQMGQEVILRCVPISNHLYFYWYRQILGQKVEFLVSFYNNEISEKSEIFDDQFSVERPDGSNFTLKIRSTKLEDSAMYFCASSVGAALNQPQHFGDGTRLSIL.

The chain is built from TRBV29-1 and TRBJ2-7, with 9 bases aligning to TRBD1. The junction had 4 bases not matched to a gene; V was cut back by 4 bases and J by 3 bases. CDR3 size: 13 residues. The V gene's germline CDR1 is SQVTM and CDR2 ANQGSEA. As DNA, the CDR3 is TGCAGCGTTGCCCCGGGACAGGGCTACGAGCAGTACTTC. It encodes CSVAPGQGYEQYF.

The CDR3 nucleotides read TGTGCCAGTAGTCCCACAATCTCGAACACTGAAGCTTTCTTT. This gives the protein CASSPTISNTEAFF. The chain employs TRBV19 and TRBJ1-1; no firm D call. Trimming removed 5 bases from V and 1 base from J, with 11 bases in between. From germline, CDR1 is LNHDA and CDR2 SQIVND (reference sequence). This CDR3 region has 14 residues.

This clonotype was counted many times. The junction departs from the called germline gene at one end, perhaps through a read error. This chain uses TRBV7-2 with TRBJ2-4, with TRBD1 as a possible D gene (6 bases). The CDR3 extends over 13 amino acids. Germline CDR1 SGHTA, CDR2 FQGNSA. The CDR3 spells CASSLTGPSIKYF. DNA of the CDR3: TGTGCCAGCAGCTTAACAGGGCCAAGCATTAAGTACTTC. The variable domain in full, with the rest retrieved from reference TRBV7-2 and TRBJ2-4, is GAGVSQSPSNKVTEKGKDVELRCDPISGHTALYWYRQSLGQGLEFLIYFQGNSAPDKSGLPSDRFSAERTGGSVSTLTIQRTQQEDSAVYLCASSLTGPSIKYFGAGTRLSVL.

The chain has TRBV10-3 and TRBJ2-5; D perhaps matches TRBD2 (6 bases). This CDR3 contains 15 residues. The V gene's germline CDR1 is ENHRY and CDR2 SYGVKD. Trimming took off 5 bases at V and 5 bases at J, with 18 bases between the two ends. CDR3 DNA sequence: TGTGCCATCAGTTCGACCGGGACTCCTATGGAGACCCAGTACTTC. Amino acids: CAISSTGTPMETQYF.

In this sample, this clonotype turned up many times. This chain joins TRBV20-1 and TRBJ2-5; D is ambiguous. V lost 1 base to trimming and J lost 1 base, with 7 bases between them. The CDR3 is made up of 13 amino acids. Germline lookup yields CDR1 DFQATT and CDR2 SNEGSKA (reference sequence). The CDR3 DNA reads as TGCAGTGCTAGAGGAGACTTCCAAGAGACCCAGTACTTC. Protein: CSARGDFQETQYF.

The chain recombines TRBV6-1 with TRBJ2-2; 8 bases fit TRBD2. The ends lost 6 bases at V and 5 bases at J; junction bases unmatched: 8. The germline gives CDR1 MNHNS, CDR2 SASEGT. The length of the CDR3 is 15 residues. CDR3 bases: TGTGCCAGCAGACCGAGCGGGAGAAATACCGGGGAGCTGTTTTTT. The encoded protein is CASRPSGRNTGELFF.

This clonotype was picked up many times. The J gene is TRBJ2-7, the V gene TRBV11-3; 10 positions agree with TRBD2. The CDR3 covers 15 residues. Germline CDR1 reads SGHNT; CDR2 reads YENEEA. V lost 3 bases, J lost 6 bases, and 8 bases stayed unmatched. The CDR3 protein is CASSLDMLAGAEQYF. The CDR3 DNA reads TGTGCCAGCAGCTTGGACATGCTAGCGGGGGCCGAGCAGTACTTC.